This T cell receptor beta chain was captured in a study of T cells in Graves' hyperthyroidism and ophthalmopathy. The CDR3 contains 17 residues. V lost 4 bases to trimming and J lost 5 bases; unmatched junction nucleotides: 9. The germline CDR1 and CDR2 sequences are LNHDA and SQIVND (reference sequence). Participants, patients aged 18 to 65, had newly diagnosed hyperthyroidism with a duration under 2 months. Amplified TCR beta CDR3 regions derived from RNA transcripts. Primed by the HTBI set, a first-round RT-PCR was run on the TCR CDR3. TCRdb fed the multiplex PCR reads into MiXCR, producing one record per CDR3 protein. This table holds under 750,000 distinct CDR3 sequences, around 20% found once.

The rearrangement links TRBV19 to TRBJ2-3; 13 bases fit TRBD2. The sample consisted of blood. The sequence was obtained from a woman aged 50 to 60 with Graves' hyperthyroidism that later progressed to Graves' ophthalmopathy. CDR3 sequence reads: CASSTHRLAGGIDTQYF. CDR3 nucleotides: TGTGCCAGTAGTACCCACCGACTAGCGGGGGGAATAGATACGCAGTATTTT.